The 10 T cell receptor beta chains below come from one sample, sequenced in a study of blood T cell repertoires in COVID-19. Clones were read by immunoSEQ multiplex PCR, and TCRdb kept only the in-frame ones, dropping some. This table holds around 93,000 clones, around nine tenths found once. Sequencing was carried out using peripheral blood. Receptors were obtained from a human donor in a cohort sampled during active COVID-19.

The V gene is TRBV5-1, the J gene TRBJ2-1, with 8 positions matching TRBD2. V was pared by 0 bases and J by 0 bases, with 2 bases of the junction left unmatched. Germline CDR1 SGHRS, CDR2 YFSETQ. This CDR3 spans 16 amino acids. Written as DNA, the CDR3 is TGCGCCAGCAGCTTGGGGACTAGCCACTCCTACAATGAGCAGTTCTTC. This translates into CASSLGTSHSYNEQFF.

The chain couples TRBV5-1 to TRBJ1-5, with 7 nucleotides matching TRBD1. The CDR3 runs to 16 residues. With V trimmed by 4 bases and J by 0 bases, 7 bases remained unmatched. Germline V CDR1 and CDR2: SGHRS, YFSETQ. CDR3 nucleotide sequence: TGCGCCAGCAGCCTTCAGGGGGGACATAGCAATCAGCCCCAGCATTTT. This codes for CASSLQGGHSNQPQHF.

This clone was detected a few times. V usage is TRBV24-1 and J usage is TRBJ1-2; the D gene is possibly TRBD1 (6 bases). This CDR3 contains 11 residues. The V end lost 12 bases, the J end lost 3 bases, and 10 bases lay between the germline ends. Germline values: CDR1 KGHDR, CDR2 SFDVKD. CDR3 in amino acids: CAPQGDYGYTF. CDR3 sequence (DNA): TGTGCCCCACAGGGCGACTATGGCTACACCTTC.

This clone was counted only a few times. The V call is TRBV12-5, the J call TRBJ2-1, with 12 bases aligning to TRBD2. The V gene end was trimmed by 5 bases and the J gene end by 11 bases; junction bases not matched to a gene: 7. The CDR3 contains 14 residues. CDR1 is LGHNT, CDR2 FRNRAP, per germline. The CDR3, as DNA: TGTGCTAGTGGTCCTGGACTAGCGGGATTGAAGCAGTTCTTC. Amino acids: CASGPGLAGLKQFF.

This clone showed up just a few times. V usage is TRBV18 and J usage is TRBJ1-2; 7 nucleotides line up with TRBD1. This CDR3 comprises 13 residues. Germline CDR1 KGHSH, CDR2 LQKENI. V shed 3 bases, J shed 5 bases, and the junction held 3 bases outside the gene matches. The CDR3 nucleotides read TGTGCCAGCTCACCTGGGACAGCTTATGGCTACACCTTC. It yields the protein CASSPGTAYGYTF.

The chain carries TRBV5-1 and TRBJ2-7, with D possibly matching TRBD1 (6 bases). V lost 4 bases to trimming and J lost 0 bases, with 8 bases between them. The germline V gene has CDR1 SGHRS and CDR2 YFSETQ. The length of the CDR3 is 13 residues. The CDR3 DNA is TGCGCCAGCAGCCAGGGACACTCCTACGAGCAGTACTTC. Its protein is CASSQGHSYEQYF.

The V call is TRBV5-4, the J call TRBJ1-4; no firm D call. This CDR3 is 14 amino acids long. The germline V gene has CDR1 SGHNT and CDR2 YYREEE (reference sequence). V lost 4 bases to trimming and J lost 8 bases, with 15 bases between them. The CDR3 loop is CASSLGGDWEKLFF. The CDR3 region has the DNA TGTGCCAGCAGCCTCGGAGGCGACTGGGAAAAACTGTTTTTT.

The V and J genes are TRBV25-1 and TRBJ1-6; TRBD1 aligns across 8 bases. J gave up 5 bases and V 6 bases, and 6 bases lay outside the gene matches. Germline lookup yields CDR1 MGHDK and CDR2 SYGVNS. This CDR3 is 15 amino acids long. The CDR3 bases are TGTGCCAGCAGCCCTTTGGACAGGGATAATTCACCCCTCCACTTT. Translating it yields CASSPLDRDNSPLHF. Full variable domain (rest looked up from reference TRBV25-1 and TRBJ1-6): EADIYQTPRYLVIGTGKKITLECSQTMGHDKMYWYQQDPGMELHLIHYSYGVNSTEKGDLSSESTVSRIRTEHFPLTLESARPSHTSQYLCASSPLDRDNSPLHFGNGTRLTVT.

This rearrangement joins TRBV27 to TRBJ2-7, with D hard to call. Germline CDR1 MNHEY, CDR2 SMNVEV (reference sequence). The CDR3 has 14 amino acids. The germline V and J ends were trimmed by 0 bases and 2 bases, with 8 bases remaining between them. The CDR3 bases are TGTGCCAGCAGTTTATCGGCAGGTCCCTACGAGCAGTACTTC. Amino acids: CASSLSAGPYEQYF.

This CDR3 is CASRSWGTGRYEQYF. CDR3 bases: TGTGCCAGCAGGTCATGGGGAACCGGGAGGTACGAGCAGTACTTC. The rearrangement joins TRBV11-2 to TRBJ2-7; 7 nucleotides agree with TRBD2. Germline V gene lookup returns CDR1 SGHAT and CDR2 FQNNGV. The CDR3 has 15 amino acids. J lost 4 bases, V lost 6 bases, and 12 bases had no gene match.